This T cell receptor beta chain emerged from a study of OX40 agonist ivuxolimab in advanced cancers. Using immunoSEQ multiplex PCR, the repertoire was profiled, and TCRdb retains in-frame clones only, with some absent. Found here are 60,000 or so clones, about 85% of them singletons; the top ten hold roughly 16%. Germline values: CDR1 MNHEY, CDR2 SMNVEV (reference sequence). CDR3 length equals 16 residues. V was trimmed by 4 bases and J by 0 bases, leaving 10 bases between them. This TCR was recovered from an adult with an advanced solid tumor such as melanoma, head and neck, liver or kidney cancer. J is TRBJ1-6 and V is TRBV27; D call uncertain. This material consisted of CD4+ or CD8+ T cells sorted from blood, taken in a trial of the OX40 agonist ivuxolimab. The CDR3 DNA reads as TGTGCCAGCAGTTCAAGTTTCAGCTCCTATAATTCACCCCTCCACTTT. Encoded protein: CASSSSFSSYNSPLHF.